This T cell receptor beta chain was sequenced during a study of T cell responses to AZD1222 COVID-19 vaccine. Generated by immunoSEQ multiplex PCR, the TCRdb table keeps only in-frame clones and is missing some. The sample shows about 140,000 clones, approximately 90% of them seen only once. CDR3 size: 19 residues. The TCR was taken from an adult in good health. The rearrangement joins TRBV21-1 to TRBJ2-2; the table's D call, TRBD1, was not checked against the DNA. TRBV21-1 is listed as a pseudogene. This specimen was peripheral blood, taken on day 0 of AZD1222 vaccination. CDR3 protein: CASSKGPNGTGAHTGELFF. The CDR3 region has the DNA TGTGCCAGCAGCAAAGGGCCTAACGGGACAGGGGCCCACACCGGGGAGCTGTTTTTT.